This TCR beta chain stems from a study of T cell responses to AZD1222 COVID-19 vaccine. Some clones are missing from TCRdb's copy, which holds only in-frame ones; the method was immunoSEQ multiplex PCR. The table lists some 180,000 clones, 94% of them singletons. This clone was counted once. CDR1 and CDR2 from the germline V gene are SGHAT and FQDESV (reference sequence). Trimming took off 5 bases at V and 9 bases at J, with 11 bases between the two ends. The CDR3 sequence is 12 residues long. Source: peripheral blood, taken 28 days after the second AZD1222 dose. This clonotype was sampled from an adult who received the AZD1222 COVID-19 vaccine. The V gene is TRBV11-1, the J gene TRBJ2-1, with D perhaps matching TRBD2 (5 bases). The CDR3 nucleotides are TGTGCCAGCAGCCCCGGGGAGTCTGAGCAGTTCTTC. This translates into CASSPGESEQFF.